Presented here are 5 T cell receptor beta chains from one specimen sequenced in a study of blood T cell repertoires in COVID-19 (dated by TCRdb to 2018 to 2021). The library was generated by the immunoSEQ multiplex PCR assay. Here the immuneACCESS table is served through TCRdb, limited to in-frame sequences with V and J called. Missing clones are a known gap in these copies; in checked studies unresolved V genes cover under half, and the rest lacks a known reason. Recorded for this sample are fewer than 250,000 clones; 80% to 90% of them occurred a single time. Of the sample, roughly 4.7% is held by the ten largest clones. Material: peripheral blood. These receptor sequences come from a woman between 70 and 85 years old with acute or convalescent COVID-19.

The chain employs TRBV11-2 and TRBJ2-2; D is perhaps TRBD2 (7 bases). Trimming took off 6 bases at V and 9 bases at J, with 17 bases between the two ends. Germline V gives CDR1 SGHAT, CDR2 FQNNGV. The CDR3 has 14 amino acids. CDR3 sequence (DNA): TGTGCCAGCAGTCCACTAAGGGGGGGCCGGGAGCTGTTTTTT. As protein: CASSPLRGGRELFF.

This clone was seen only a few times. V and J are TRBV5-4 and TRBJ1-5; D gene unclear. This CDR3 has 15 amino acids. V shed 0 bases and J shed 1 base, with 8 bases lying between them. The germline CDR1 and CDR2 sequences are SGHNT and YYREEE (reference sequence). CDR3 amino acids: CASSLDPASNQPQHF. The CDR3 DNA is TGTGCCAGCAGCTTGGATCCAGCGAGCAATCAGCCCCAGCATTTT.

The CDR3 loop is CASSFSGGDGYTF. CDR3 DNA: TGTGCCAGCAGTTTCTCAGGGGGCGATGGCTACACCTTC. This rearrangement joins TRBV11-3 to TRBJ1-2, with 8 bases aligning to TRBD1. Trimming at V came to 6 bases and at J to 6 bases, leaving 6 bases not matched to a gene. The germline CDR1 and CDR2 sequences are SGHNT and YENEEA. The CDR3 spans 13 residues.

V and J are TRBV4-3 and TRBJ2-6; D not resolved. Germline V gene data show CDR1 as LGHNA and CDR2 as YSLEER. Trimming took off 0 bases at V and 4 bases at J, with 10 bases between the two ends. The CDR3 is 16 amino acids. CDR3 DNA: TGCGCCAGCAGCCAAGATTTAATTCCGGGGGCCAACGTCCTGACTTTC. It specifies CASSQDLIPGANVLTF.

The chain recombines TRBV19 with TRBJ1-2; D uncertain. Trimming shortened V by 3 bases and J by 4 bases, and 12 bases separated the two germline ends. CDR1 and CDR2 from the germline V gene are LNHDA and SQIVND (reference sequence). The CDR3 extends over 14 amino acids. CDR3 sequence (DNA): TGTGCCAGTAGTATTAACGCCGGGGTCTATGGCTACACCTTC. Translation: CASSINAGVYGYTF. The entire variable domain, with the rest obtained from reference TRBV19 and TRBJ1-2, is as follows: DGGITQSPKYLFRKEGQNVTLSCEQNLNHDAMYWYRQDPGQGLRLIYYSQIVNDFQKGDIAEGYSVSREKKESFPLTVTSAQKNPTAFYLCASSINAGVYGYTFGSGTRLTVV.